This TCR beta chain was observed in a study of CD8 T cells in ankylosing spondylitis. Study results and limitations: Disease-linked clones were CD8+ and relatively rare in peripheral blood. Both synovial fluid and blood in reactive arthritis had previously been reported to carry some motif variants.

Libraries for TCR beta were made by quantitative 5'-RACE with molecular barcodes. TCRdb recomputed calls from the 5' RACE reads with MiXCR, one row per CDR3 protein. Among 29,000 or so distinct CDR3 sequences listed, about 5.1% were seen once. The germline gives CDR1 SGDLS, CDR2 YYNGEE. Trimming shortened V by 0 bases and J by 2 bases, and 5 bases separated the two germline ends. CDR3 length: 13 residues. This clonotype appeared a few times. What it binds is unknown. Input material: blood, either unsorted or a sorted T cell fraction (not recorded which). This sequence joins TRBV9 and TRBJ1-1; D is uncertain. The TCR was taken from a female donor with ankylosing spondylitis or in good health (not recorded which). The CDR3 spells CASSVEVNTEAFF. The CDR3, as DNA: TGTGCCAGCAGCGTAGAAGTCAACACTGAAGCTTTCTTT.